The 29 T cell receptor beta chains given below trace back to one sample, sequenced in a study of CD4+ T cells in melanoma. TCRdb's copy holds only in-frame clones and misses some; the assay was immunoSEQ multiplex PCR. Of about 50,000 clones in the sample, approximately 89% were seen once. The sequenced sample was peripheral blood. The receptors come from a human donor with melanoma.

The chain carries TRBV6-5 and TRBJ1-1, with a possible D match to TRBD1 (5 bases). Trimming removed 6 bases at V and 2 bases at J, with 16 bases between. The CDR3 has 15 amino acids. The germline V gene has CDR1 MNHEY and CDR2 SVGAGI. In DNA, the CDR3 is TGTGCCAGCAGGCGGGGCAAGCGACTAAACACTGAAGCTTTCTTT. The encoded protein is CASRRGKRLNTEAFF.

V gene TRBV30 combines with J gene TRBJ1-1; D is unclear. Trimming left V 0 bases short and J 6 bases short, with 11 bases between. CDR1 and CDR2 from the germline V gene are GTSNPN and SVGIG (reference sequence). The CDR3 totals 13 residues. This chain's CDR3 is CAWSVPGIPEAFF. CDR3 DNA: TGTGCCTGGAGTGTACCGGGTATCCCTGAAGCTTTCTTT.

The chain carries TRBV28 and TRBJ1-2; 7 bases map to TRBD1. V was clipped by 4 bases and J by 8 bases; unmatched bases: 4. Germline-derived CDR1 and CDR2 are MDHEN and SYDVKM. The CDR3 is 12 residues long. The CDR3 spells CASSSGGWGYTF. In DNA form, the CDR3 reads TGTGCCAGCAGTTCAGGGGGATGGGGCTACACCTTC.

In its sample, this clone was seen a few times. The chain employs TRBV5-3 and TRBJ2-7; D gene ambiguous. TRBV5-3 belongs to the ORF category, with a function that is uncertain. Trimming removed 4 bases at V and 4 bases at J, with 15 bases between. The CDR3 runs to 14 residues. This CDR3 is CARSLPSLRYEQYF. The CDR3 nucleotides are TGTGCCAGAAGCCTACCTTCCTTACGGTACGAGCAGTACTTC.

This rearrangement joins TRBV5-6 to TRBJ2-3, with a possible D match to TRBD1 (5 bases). Per the germline V gene, CDR1 is SGHDT and CDR2 is YYEEEE. V lost 4 bases to trimming and J lost 0 bases, with 12 bases between them. This CDR3 is 15 amino acids long. The CDR3 coding sequence is TGTGCCAGCAGCCCGTTAGGGGTAAGCACAGATACGCAGTATTTT. Amino acid sequence: CASSPLGVSTDTQYF.

The rearrangement joins TRBV29-1 to TRBJ2-1; the D gene is possibly TRBD1 (6 bases). The CDR3 extends over 13 amino acids. Germline loops: CDR1 SQVTM, CDR2 ANQGSEA. V was trimmed by 1 base and J by 4 bases, leaving 8 bases between them. CDR3 coding DNA: TGCAGCGTTGAAGGGACAGCGTACAATGAGCAGTTCTTC. It yields the protein CSVEGTAYNEQFF.

The chain uses TRBV6-6 and TRBJ2-1; 10 nucleotides match TRBD2. Germline-derived CDR1 and CDR2 are MNHNY and SVGAGI (reference sequence). This CDR3 is 13 amino acids long. J lost 11 bases, V lost 7 bases, and 8 bases had no gene match. The CDR3, as DNA: TGTGCCAGCACCTACGGACTAGCGGCACAGCAGTTCTTC. It translates to CASTYGLAAQQFF.

This clone was picked up one time. The chain couples TRBV19 to TRBJ2-3; D is undetermined. Germline CDR1 is LNHDA and CDR2 is SQIVND (reference sequence). This CDR3 comprises 13 residues. V shed 6 bases and J shed 2 bases, with 9 bases lying between them. In nucleotides, the CDR3 is TGTGCCAGTAGCCCTAGACCCACAGATACGCAGTATTTT. This translates into CASSPRPTDTQYF.

The V and J genes are TRBV28 and TRBJ2-2; D is uncertain. The ends were cut back, 5 bases at V and 0 bases at J, with 4 bases in the middle. Germline loops: CDR1 MDHEN, CDR2 SYDVKM. The CDR3 has 13 residues. CDR3 in amino acids: CASSKSNTGELFF. DNA for the CDR3: TGTGCCAGCAGTAAGTCGAACACCGGGGAGCTGTTTTTT.

This clone was picked up one time. The chain uses TRBV9 and TRBJ1-5; no clear D gene. CDR1 SGDLS and CDR2 YYNGEE come from the germline V gene. The V end was cut by 4 bases, the J end by 2 bases, with 13 bases between. The CDR3 totals 15 residues. CDR3 bases: TGTGCCAGCAGCCCCGACGGCTCGGGCAATCAGCCCCAGCATTTT. Residues: CASSPDGSGNQPQHF.

This rearrangement joins TRBV7-3 to TRBJ2-2, with no clear D. Trimming took off 5 bases at V and 0 bases at J, with 4 bases between the two ends. CDR3 length equals 13 residues. Germline lookup yields CDR1 SGHTA and CDR2 FQGTGA. The CDR3 protein is CASSPSNTGELFF. CDR3 nucleotide sequence: TGTGCCAGCAGCCCATCGAACACCGGGGAGCTGTTTTTT.

The chain uses TRBV6-5 and TRBJ2-7; D might be TRBD2 (6 bases). The CDR3 loop spans 14 amino acids. Germline assignment: CDR1 MNHEY and CDR2 SVGAGI. V lost 3 bases and J lost 1, with 10 bases in between. This chain's CDR3 is CASSYGGVSYEQYF. CDR3 sequence (DNA): TGTGCCAGCAGTTATGGCGGGGTATCCTACGAGCAGTACTTC.

V gene TRBV19 combines with J gene TRBJ1-1; TRBD1 agrees at 9 bases. V lost 5 bases and J lost 2; bases outside the gene matches: 6. The V gene's germline CDR1 is LNHDA and CDR2 SQIVND (reference sequence). The CDR3 contains 15 residues. The CDR3 reads CASSAGTGTNTEAFF. CDR3 coding DNA: TGTGCCAGTAGTGCCGGGACAGGGACTAACACTGAAGCTTTCTTT.

This clone was detected once. The chain uses TRBV6-6 and TRBJ1-4, with TRBD1 matching over 8 bases. CDR3 size: 13 residues. Germline V gene lookup returns CDR1 MNHNY and CDR2 SVGAGI (reference sequence). The ends lost 6 bases at V and 8 bases at J; junction bases unmatched: 5. The CDR3 nucleotides read TGTGCCAGCAGGCAGGGGGCAATGGAAAAACTGTTTTTT. This translates into CASRQGAMEKLFF.

The chain is built from TRBV4-1 and TRBJ2-7; D might be TRBD1 or TRBD2, each matching 6 bases. The CDR3 runs to 16 residues. CDR1 is MGHRA and CDR2 is YSYEKL in the germline V gene. Trimming pared 1 base from V and 6 bases from J, leaving 19 bases between. CDR3: CASSQGPVGGRREQYF. The CDR3 DNA reads TGCGCCAGCAGCCAAGGACCCGTCGGGGGCCGACGCGAGCAGTACTTC.

The chain employs TRBV6-5 and TRBJ1-2; 7 nucleotides agree with TRBD1. The CDR3 contains 14 residues. Germline V gene data show CDR1 as MNHEY and CDR2 as SVGAGI. J gave up 6 bases and V 4 bases, and 8 bases lay outside the gene matches. The CDR3 loop reads CASSFEGALDGYTF. The CDR3 DNA is TGTGCCAGCAGTTTCGAGGGGGCGCTGGATGGCTACACCTTC.

The rearrangement uses TRBV5-1 and TRBJ2-7; tentatively, D is TRBD2 (6 bases). V gave up 0 bases and J gave up 5 bases, with 18 bases separating them. This CDR3 has 16 residues. Germline V gives CDR1 SGHRS, CDR2 YFSETQ. The CDR3 coding sequence is TGCGCCAGCAGCTTGGGGGTTATGGGGGGAGTCGACGAGCAGTACTTC. Residues: CASSLGVMGGVDEQYF. Looking up the rest from reference TRBV5-1 and TRBJ2-7 gives the full variable domain: KAGVTQTPRYLIKTRGQQVTLSCSPISGHRSVSWYQQTPGQGLQFLFEYFSETQRNKGNFPGRFSGRQFSNSRSEMNVSTLELGDSALYLCASSLGVMGGVDEQYFGPGTRLTVT.

The chain carries TRBV5-5 and TRBJ2-1; no clear D gene. The CDR3 totals 15 residues. Germline V lookup: CDR1 SGHKS, CDR2 YYEKEE (reference sequence). Between the trimmed V and J ends, which lost 0 bases and 9 bases, there was a span of 16 bases. CDR3 protein: CASSLEVPSWIEQFF. The CDR3 DNA reads TGTGCCAGCAGCTTGGAGGTGCCCTCGTGGATTGAGCAGTTCTTC.

This clone was seen a few times. The chain employs TRBV2 and TRBJ1-1; D remains unclear. There are 13 residues in the CDR3. The germline V and J ends were trimmed by 1 base and 3 bases, with 6 bases remaining between them. The germline V gene has CDR1 SNHLY and CDR2 FYNNEI. CDR3 loop: CASSEDMYTEAFF. CDR3 nucleotide sequence: TGTGCCAGCAGTGAAGATATGTACACTGAAGCTTTCTTT.

This chain connects TRBV10-3 to TRBJ1-1; possible D gene TRBD1, 6 bases. The CDR3 runs 15 residues. Trimming shortened V by 4 bases and J by 4 bases, and 16 bases separated the two germline ends. Germline V gives CDR1 ENHRY, CDR2 SYGVKD. The chain's CDR3 is CAISATWTAGTEAFF. CDR3 bases: TGTGCCATCAGTGCCACCTGGACAGCCGGCACTGAAGCTTTCTTT.

The chain has TRBV29-1 and TRBJ1-5; a possible D gene is TRBD1 (6 bases). This CDR3 has 13 residues. Trimming took off 4 bases at V and 6 bases at J, with 13 bases between the two ends. Germline CDR1 SQVTM, CDR2 ANQGSEA. The CDR3 here is CSVATGPGQPQHF. CDR3 DNA: TGCAGCGTTGCCACAGGGCCGGGTCAGCCCCAGCATTTT.

The CDR3 protein is CASRGHSTDTQYF. CDR3 DNA sequence: TGTGCCAGCAGGGGGCATAGCACAGATACGCAGTATTTT. The chain is built from TRBV27 and TRBJ2-3; possibly TRBD1 for D (5 bases). The germline CDR1 and CDR2 sequences are MNHEY and SMNVEV (reference sequence). The ends were cut back, 6 bases at V and 0 bases at J, with 7 bases in the middle. The CDR3 is 13 amino acids.

The genes are TRBV4-2 and TRBJ1-6; 8 nucleotides line up with TRBD1. V lost 5 bases and J lost 9; bases outside the gene matches: 6. The CDR3 extends over 14 amino acids. Germline V lookup: CDR1 LGHNA, CDR2 YNFKEQ. The CDR3 nucleotides are TGTGCCAGCAGCACGCGGACAGGGAGTTCACCCCTCCACTTT. Its translation: CASSTRTGSSPLHF.

The CDR3 loop is CASSGPGTGNTGELFF. The CDR3 DNA reads TGTGCCAGCAGTGGGCCCGGGACAGGCAACACCGGGGAGCTGTTTTTT. V is TRBV7-9 and J is TRBJ2-2; 8 positions match TRBD1. The junction had 8 bases not matched to a gene; V was cut back by 6 bases and J by 2 bases. The CDR3 extends over 16 amino acids. Germline CDR1 is SEHNR and CDR2 is FQNEAQ (reference sequence).

This chain's CDR3 is CASSRIGDRDYEQYF. CDR3 DNA sequence: TGTGCCAGCAGCCGCATAGGGGACAGAGACTACGAGCAGTACTTC. J is TRBJ2-7 and V is TRBV27, with 7 bases fitting TRBD1. The trim removed 6 bases at V and 3 bases at J, leaving 11 bases unmatched. The CDR3 contains 15 residues. Germline lookup yields CDR1 MNHEY and CDR2 SMNVEV (reference sequence).

The chain uses TRBV9 and TRBJ1-2, with D hard to call. This CDR3 has 8 amino acids. Looked up from germline, CDR1 is SGDLS and CDR2 is YYNGEE. V gave up 6 bases and J gave up 7 bases, with 1 base separating them. CDR3 bases: TGTGCCAGCACTGGCTACACCTTC. Protein: CASTGYTF. Full variable domain (remainder filled in from reference TRBV9 and TRBJ1-2): DSGVTQTPKHLITATGQRVTLRCSPRSGDLSVYWYQQSLDQGLQFLIQYYNGEERAKGNILERFSAQQFPDLHSELNLSSLELGDSALYFCASTGYTFGSGTRLTVV.

The V gene is TRBV6-5, the J gene TRBJ2-5; TRBD1 is a possible D gene (7 bases). V was pared by 2 bases and J by 7 bases, with 17 bases between. There are 15 residues in the CDR3. Per germline, CDR1 MNHEY and CDR2 SVGAGI. The CDR3 reads CASSYPGGLSGTQYF. In DNA form, the CDR3 reads TGTGCCAGCAGTTACCCAGGGGGGTTGAGTGGGACCCAGTACTTC.

This rearrangement joins TRBV6-1 to TRBJ2-1; TRBD2 might be the D (6 bases). Trimming took 1 base from V and 8 from J, leaving 12 bases between them. The germline V gene encodes CDR1 MNHNS and CDR2 SASEGT. The CDR3 is made up of 14 amino acids. The DNA for the CDR3 is TGTGCCAGCAGTGAAGTCCCCGGGGGAGATGAGCAGTTCTTC. The encoded protein is CASSEVPGGDEQFF.

In its sample, this clone was seen a few times. Other nucleotide sequences from this sample produce the same CDR3. The chain recombines TRBV19 with TRBJ2-3, with unresolved D. CDR1 is LNHDA and CDR2 is SQIVND in the germline V gene (reference sequence). The CDR3 totals 14 residues. Trimming shortened V by 3 bases and J by 0 bases, and 7 bases separated the two germline ends. The CDR3 DNA follows: TGTGCCAGTAGTATCCAGGACAGCACAGATACGCAGTATTTT. Amino acids: CASSIQDSTDTQYF.